These T cell receptor beta chains were read from a single sample in a study of cytomegalovirus exposure and HLA in healthy donors. Sequenced by immunoSEQ multiplex PCR; TCRdb stores in-frame clones only, minus some. The sample holds more than 110,000 clones, 94% seen once. Sequenced: PBMCs. These receptor sequences come from a man aged 18 to 30 in good health and CMV-seropositive. Both conserved end residues are part of each CDR3. A D gene is named only where the DNA matches it firmly. Only some rows state a clone size, as once, few, many or a class for expanded clones.

TRBJ2-7	NA	once	TRBV11-1	TGTGCCAGCAGCTTAGCCGGTTTAGACTACGAGCAGTACTTC	CASSLAGLDYEQYF
TRBJ2-1	TRBD2	NA	TRBV28	TGTGCCAGCAGTCCTAGCGGAAGCTCCTACAATGAGCAGTTCTTC	CASSPSGSSYNEQFF
TRBJ1-1	NA	NA	TRBV28	TGTGCCAGCAGTTTGAATTCTATGAACACTGAAGCTTTCTTT	CASSLNSMNTEAFF
TRBJ1-1	NA	NA	TRBV5-1	TGCGCCAGCAGCTTGGAAGTCGGCGGGAGCACTGAAGCTTTCTTT	CASSLEVGGSTEAFF
TRBJ2-1	NA	NA	TRBV4-1	TGCGCCAGCAGCCAAGATCGAGAGCGGCTCCTCAGGAGGAATGAGCAGTTCTTC	CASSQDRERLLRRNEQFF
TRBJ2-1	TRBD2	NA	TRBV4-2	TGTGCCAGCAGCCAAGATTTCGGGACTAGCGGGAGGAATGAGCAGTTCTTC	CASSQDFGTSGRNEQFF
TRBJ1-1	NA	NA	TRBV19	TGTGCCAGTAGTAGGGGTACAGGACATGGGAACACTGAAGCTTTCTTT	CASSRGTGHGNTEAFF
TRBJ1-1	NA	once	TRBV15	TGTGCCACCAGCAAAGGGGTATTCCCCGGCACTGAAGCTTTCTTT	CATSKGVFPGTEAFF
TRBJ1-6	NA	few	TRBV19	TGTGCCAGTGCGGGGGAAGAGGATTCACCCCTCCACTTT	CASAGEEDSPLHF
TRBJ2-3	NA	NA	TRBV5-1	TGCGCCAGCAGCTCACGGGGGACTTCCAACACAGATACGCAGTATTTT	CASSSRGTSNTDTQYF
TRBJ2-1	TRBD2	NA	TRBV13	TGTGCCAGCAGCTTAGGCGTAGGCCTAGCGGACAATGAGCAGTTCTTC	CASSLGVGLADNEQFF
TRBJ1-4	NA	NA	TRBV5-4	TGTGCCTGGACATACCGGGCCGCTGAAAAACTGTTTTTT	CAWTYRAAEKLFF
TRBJ1-2	NA	NA	TRBV2	TGTGCCAGCAGCTCCTCGGGGGGACCAGCTAACTATGGCTACACCTTC	CASSSSGGPANYGYTF
TRBJ2-5	NA	NA	TRBV5-4	TGTGCCAGCAGTCCTCCGGGGGACCTGAACCAAGAGACCCAGTACTTC	CASSPPGDLNQETQYF
TRBJ2-7	TRBD2	NA	TRBV27	TGTGCCAGCAGTGCCCCGGGACTACGACCCCACGAGCAGTACTTC	CASSAPGLRPHEQYF
TRBJ2-1	NA	NA	TRBV5-6	TGTGCCTCACGCTCCATCGACAGGCGGGACAATGAGCAGTTCTTC	CASRSIDRRDNEQFF
TRBJ2-7	TRBD1	NA	TRBV19	TGTGCCAGTAGTATGGGACAGGGTTTGCGCTCCTACGAGCAGTACTTC	CASSMGQGLRSYEQYF
TRBJ1-2	NA	NA	TRBV21-1	TGTGCCAGCAGCGTCCGGGACAGGGCCTATGGCTACACCTTC	CASSVRDRAYGYTF
TRBJ2-7	NA	NA	TRBV2	TGTGCCAGCAGTGACAGGGGTGGTATCTACGAGCAGTACTTC	CASSDRGGIYEQYF
TRBJ1-1	TRBD1	NA	TRBV5-1	TGCGCCAGCAGGGACCAGGGGGTGAACACTGAAGCTTTCTTT	CASRDQGVNTEAFF
TRBJ2-2	NA	NA	TRBV2	TGTGCCAGCCAAAGGGGGTTAGGGGCGAACACCGGGGAGCTGTTTTTT	CASQRGLGANTGELFF
TRBJ1-2	NA	NA	TRBV6-5	TGTGCCAGCCGTGGGCGGGGGATTGGTAACGGCTACACCTTC	CASRGRGIGNGYTF
TRBJ2-5	TRBD1	once	TRBV4-1	TGCGCCAGCAGCCAGGGAGGGACAGGGGGCGGGGAGACCCAGTACTTC	CASSQGGTGGGETQYF
TRBJ2-5	NA	NA	TRBV7-9	TGTGCCAGCAGGGAACTGAGGCGTCCCCAAGAGACCCAGTACTTC	CASRELRRPQETQYF
TRBJ2-5	NA	NA	TRBV19	TGTGCCAGTAGTTCAATAACCGGGACACGGGAAGAGACCCAGTACTTC	CASSSITGTREETQYF
TRBJ1-1	NA	NA	TRBV5-6	TGTGCCAGCAGCTTGGAGGAGACAGGCCCAACTGAAGCTTTCTTT	CASSLEETGPTEAFF
TRBJ2-1	TRBD1	NA	TRBV29-1	TGCAGCGTAGGGACAGGGGGCTACAATGAGCAGTTCTTC	CSVGTGGYNEQFF
TRBJ1-2	TRBD1	NA	TRBV7-6	TGTGCCAGCAGACTCACCCCGGGACAGGGAAATGGCTACACCTTC	CASRLTPGQGNGYTF
TRBJ1-1	TRBD1	NA	TRBV6-1	TGTGCCAGCAGTGAGCTCGGGACAGCCAGAGCTTTCTTT	CASSELGTARAFF
TRBJ1-2	NA	NA	TRBV2	TGTGCCAGCAGTGAATCCCCCGGGGTCCTCAACTATGGCTACACCTTC	CASSESPGVLNYGYTF
TRBJ2-1	TRBD2	NA	TRBV5-8	TGTGCCAGCAGCTCCCGCCCTGGCCTAGCGGGAGTTTTTTACAATGAGCAGTTCTTC	CASSSRPGLAGVFYNEQFF
TRBJ2-2	NA	NA	TRBV5-6	TGTGCCAGCAGCTTGCAACTAGCCCAACACCGGGGTGAGCTGTTTTTT	CASSLQLAQHRGELFF
TRBJ2-3	TRBD2	NA	TRBV5-1	TGCGCCAGCAGCTTGGCTTCTAGCGGGAGGTCCACAGATACGCAGTATTTT	CASSLASSGRSTDTQYF
TRBJ2-7	TRBD2	NA	TRBV7-2	TGTGCCAGCAGCTTTCTAGCGGGAGGGTACGAGCAGTACTTC	CASSFLAGGYEQYF
TRBJ1-5	TRBD1	NA	TRBV30	TGTGCCTACGCCGGCGGGACAGGGGCTGGCCCCCAGCATTTT	CAYAGGTGAGPQHF
TRBJ2-7	NA	NA	TRBV5-1	TGCGCCAGCAGCTTCAGCGGATTAAGCTCCTACGAGCAGTACTTC	CASSFSGLSSYEQYF
TRBJ1-2	NA	NA	TRBV5-3	TGTGCCAGAAGCTCAGCTCGGGGGTATGGCTACACCTTC	CARSSARGYGYTF
TRBJ2-1	TRBD2	NA	TRBV7-3	TGTGCCAGCAGCACTAGCGGGAGTGGCTACAATGAGCAGTTCTTC	CASSTSGSGYNEQFF
TRBJ1-5	NA	NA	TRBV6-1	TGTGCCAGCAGTGAAAACAGTTCTGATCAGCCCCAGCATTTT	CASSENSSDQPQHF
TRBJ2-3	NA	NA	TRBV5-6	TGTGCCAGCAGCCGAGACATGGGCACAGATACGCAGTATTTT	CASSRDMGTDTQYF
TRBJ2-7	NA	NA	TRBV7-2	TGTGCCAGCAGCTTACGCGTGCGCGAGCAGTACTTC	CASSLRVREQYF
TRBJ2-3	TRBD1	NA	TRBV15	TGTGCCACGAACCGGGACAGGAACACAGATACGCAGTATTTT	CATNRDRNTDTQYF
TRBJ1-1	TRBD1	NA	TRBV7-9	TGTGCCAGCAGCTTAGTCATTCAGGCCGGACAGGCGAGGGCTTTCTTT	CASSLVIQAGQARAFF
TRBJ1-1	NA	NA	TRBV30	TGTGCCTGGAGTAACGGGGGGGGCACTGAAGCTTTCTTT	CAWSNGGGTEAFF
TRBJ1-5	NA	once	TRBV10-1	TGCGCCGGCAGGGGAGGTCAGCCCCAGCATTTT	CAGRGGQPQHF
TRBJ1-2	NA	NA	TRBV6-1	TGTGCCAGCAGTCCACGGCGGGGCTACACCTTC	CASSPRRGYTF
TRBJ1-2	NA	NA	TRBV15	TGTGCCACCAGCCCTCAACTTAGGACAGAAAACTATGGCTACACCTTC	CATSPQLRTENYGYTF
TRBJ1-2	TRBD1	NA	TRBV27	TGTGCCAGCAGTGGGACAGGACCTAACTATGGCTACACCTTC	CASSGTGPNYGYTF
TRBJ2-7	NA	NA	TRBV11-2	TGTGCCAGCAGCTTAGAGCCCGCCAGGGCCTACGAGCAGTACTTC	CASSLEPARAYEQYF
TRBJ2-7	NA	NA	TRBV28	TGTGCCAGCAGTTCTGCAGGGTCCTACGAGCAGTACTTC	CASSSAGSYEQYF
TRBJ1-2	NA	NA	TRBV29-1	TGCAGCGTTGAGAAAGGCGGGCAAGCTAACTATGGCTACACCTTC	CSVEKGGQANYGYTF